A single sample is the source of the 31 T cell receptor beta chains below, sequenced in a study of human T cells and chemical hapten exposure. Time point here: patch test 1, 2 weeks after DPC sensitization. The treatment denotes: therapeutic diphenylcyclopropenone sensitization with weekly scalp DPC. TCRdb redid the calling of the RACE reads with MiXCR, one entry per CDR3 protein. The sample holds about 80,000 distinct CDR3 sequences; roughly 7.2% are singletons and the top ten take about 1.4%. Specimen: whole blood, collected in connection with sensitization to the hapten diphenylcyclopropenone (DPC). All receptors derive from a woman between 25 and 40 years old with alopecia areata. Some clones in this sample may be carry-over from other donors' samples.

This clonotype has just a few counts. The chain is built from TRBV5-5 and TRBJ2-1, with TRBD1 matching over 12 bases. The V and J ends lost 6 bases and 8 bases, in that order; junction bases with no gene match: 9. The length of the CDR3 is 15 residues. Per germline, CDR1 SGHKS and CDR2 YYEKEE (reference sequence). CDR3 nucleotide sequence: TGTGCCAGCACCGAACCGGGACAGGGGGCATATGAGCAGTTCTTC. Protein: CASTEPGQGAYEQFF.

This clonotype occurred many times. J is TRBJ2-3 and V is TRBV5-1; D perhaps matches TRBD2 (6 bases). V gave up 9 bases and J gave up 0 bases, with 14 bases separating them. Germline CDR1 reads SGHRS; CDR2 reads YFSETQ. CDR3 size: 14 residues. The DNA for the CDR3 is TGCGCCACGCAGCGGGCCCTTAGCACAGATACGCAGTATTTT. Protein: CATQRALSTDTQYF.

V is TRBV27 and J is TRBJ2-7; the D is unclear. The ends were cut back, 5 bases at V and 3 bases at J, with 11 bases in the middle. Germline V lookup: CDR1 MNHEY, CDR2 SMNVEV (reference sequence). The CDR3 loop spans 13 amino acids. The CDR3 bases are TGTGCCAGCAGTAGCCAGAGAGTCTACGAGCAGTACTTC. It yields the protein CASSSQRVYEQYF.

This clonotype has a count of ten or more. This CDR3 is CASEDRGGQPQHF. The CDR3 nucleotides read TGTGCCAGCGAAGACAGGGGAGGACAGCCCCAGCATTTT. The gene calls are TRBV19 and TRBJ1-5, with 8 nucleotides matching TRBD1. The junction had 8 bases not matched to a gene; V was cut back by 9 bases and J by 7 bases. The CDR3 sequence is 13 residues long. Germline CDR1 LNHDA, CDR2 SQIVND (reference sequence). The full variable domain, with the rest looked up from reference TRBV19 and TRBJ1-5, is DGGITQSPKYLFRKEGQNVTLSCEQNLNHDAMYWYRQDPGQGLRLIYYSQIVNDFQKGDIAEGYSVSREKKESFPLTVTSAQKNPTAFYLCASEDRGGQPQHFGDGTRLSIL.

The rearrangement uses TRBV19 and TRBJ1-1; D unresolved. The CDR3 runs to 13 residues. Per the germline V gene, CDR1 is LNHDA and CDR2 is SQIVND (reference sequence). V dropped 5 bases and J dropped 4 bases, with 11 bases sitting between them. CDR3 in DNA: TGTGCCAGTAGTGTGACACGGGGCACTGAAGCTTTCTTT. This codes for CASSVTRGTEAFF. The entire variable domain, with the rest obtained from reference TRBV19 and TRBJ1-1, is as follows: DGGITQSPKYLFRKEGQNVTLSCEQNLNHDAMYWYRQDPGQGLRLIYYSQIVNDFQKGDIAEGYSVSREKKESFPLTVTSAQKNPTAFYLCASSVTRGTEAFFGQGTRLTVV.

This clonotype was counted at least ten times. DNA of the CDR3: TGTGCCAGCAGCTTGAACCGTGGGGCCAACGTCCTGACTTTC. Protein sequence: CASSLNRGANVLTF. The chain links TRBV5-4 to TRBJ2-6; D is unclear. V shed 1 base and J shed 3 bases, with 5 bases lying between them. This CDR3 comprises 14 residues. Germline values: CDR1 SGHNT, CDR2 YYREEE (reference sequence). Using reference TRBV5-4 and TRBJ2-6 for the parts outside the CDR3, the full variable domain is ETGVTQSPTHLIKTRGQQVTLRCSSQSGHNTVSWYQQALGQGPQFIFQYYREEENGRGNFPPRFSGLQFPNYSSELNVNALELDDSALYLCASSLNRGANVLTFGAGSRLTVL.

This chain links TRBV5-6 with TRBJ1-1; D is ambiguous. CDR1 is SGHDT, CDR2 YYEEEE, per germline. The CDR3 runs 20 residues. V lost 1 base and J lost 8, with 33 bases in between. The CDR3 bases are TGTGCCAGCAGCTTGTTAGTATTGGCTCCGGGCAGCTTTCGAGGAGAGGAAGCTTTCTTT. Protein: CASSLLVLAPGSFRGEEAFF.

This chain connects TRBV4-2 to TRBJ2-1; 9 bases agree with TRBD2. The CDR3 loop spans 16 amino acids. Trimming cost V 4 bases and J 4 bases; bases outside gene matches: 8. In germline, CDR1 is LGHNA, CDR2 YNFKEQ. CDR3 residues: CASSRSSSGEYNEQFF. For the CDR3, the DNA is TGTGCCAGCAGCCGATCGTCTAGCGGGGAGTACAATGAGCAGTTCTTC.

This clonotype was seen a few times. This chain links TRBV2 with TRBJ1-2; 7 bases line up with TRBD1. V lost 6 bases to trimming and J lost 0 bases; unmatched junction nucleotides: 4. CDR1 SNHLY and CDR2 FYNNEI come from the germline V gene. The CDR3 sequence is 14 residues long. CDR3 region: CASRSTGTNYGYTF. The CDR3 DNA follows: TGTGCCAGCAGATCGACAGGGACTAACTATGGCTACACCTTC.

This clonotype was observed at least ten times. The chain uses TRBV20-1 and TRBJ1-5; D uncertain. V dropped 0 bases and J dropped 4 bases, with 19 bases sitting between them. The CDR3 consists of 17 residues. Per germline, CDR1 DFQATT and CDR2 SNEGSKA (reference sequence). The CDR3 loop reads CSARDGSSGVRNQPQHF. CDR3 in DNA: TGCAGTGCTAGAGATGGGTCCAGTGGAGTTAGAAATCAGCCCCAGCATTTT.

This clonotype was recorded many times. The V and J genes are TRBV7-2 and TRBJ2-3; a weak D match, TRBD2 (6 bases). The CDR3 extends over 15 amino acids. The germline V gene has CDR1 SGHTA and CDR2 FQGNSA. The V end was cut by 8 bases, the J end by 0 bases, with 15 bases between. The CDR3 nucleotides read TGTGCCAGCCGCCGGGGAGGCAAAAGCACAGATACGCAGTATTTT. This sequence encodes CASRRGGKSTDTQYF.

Note on this clonotype: This may arise from a read error, as a much more abundant clone is one base away. Because it lacks the conserved phenylalanine or tryptophan at the end, this CDR3 is likely a read error. V is TRBV10-3 and J is TRBJ2-7; D unresolved. The V end lost 4 bases, the J end lost 2 bases, and 15 bases lay between the germline ends. The CDR3 consists of 15 residues. CDR1 and CDR2 (germline): ENHRY, SYGVKD. In DNA form, the CDR3 reads TGTGCCATCAGTGTTTCGGTTGGTATGACCTACGAGCAGTACTTA. This codes for CAISVSVGMTYEQYL.

This clonotype was recorded many times. V usage is TRBV7-9 and J usage is TRBJ1-1; 8 bases match TRBD1. V trimming: 4 bases; J trimming: 7 bases; junction bases outside the gene matches: 8. The CDR3 length is 14 residues. Germline assignment: CDR1 SEHNR and CDR2 FQNEAQ (reference sequence). Here the CDR3 reads CASSSGTGQNEAFF. The CDR3 DNA is TGTGCCAGCAGCTCCGGGACAGGACAAAATGAAGCTTTCTTT. The whole variable domain, remainder taken from reference TRBV7-9 and TRBJ1-1, is DTGVSQNPRHKITKRGQNVTFRCDPISEHNRLYWYRQTLGQGPEFLTYFQNEAQLEKSRLLSDRFSAERPKGSFSTLEIQRTEQGDSAMYLCASSSGTGQNEAFFGQGTRLTVV.

This clonotype appeared many times. This rearrangement joins TRBV12-3 or TRBV12-4 to TRBJ2-3, with a weak D call TRBD1 (7 bases). The CDR3 extends over 17 amino acids. V was pared by 5 bases and J by 4 bases, with 22 bases between. CDR3 residues: CASSPPYRGWEADTQYF. CDR3 bases: TGTGCCAGCAGTCCACCCTACAGGGGATGGGAGGCAGATACGCAGTATTTT.

The chain uses TRBV2 and TRBJ1-2, with 8 bases matching TRBD1. CDR3 length equals 17 residues. V trimming: 4 bases; J trimming: 3 bases; junction bases outside the gene matches: 13. Per the germline V gene, CDR1 is SNHLY and CDR2 is FYNNEI. The CDR3 sequence: CASSAAPPDRADYGYTF. CDR3 in DNA: TGTGCCAGCAGTGCAGCGCCGCCGGACAGGGCCGACTATGGCTACACCTTC.

A few counts support this clonotype. The chain has TRBV12-5 and TRBJ2-7, with D unclear. The CDR3 totals 11 residues. Germline CDR1 reads LGHNT; CDR2 reads FRNRAP. Trimming took off 2 bases at V and 6 bases at J, with 5 bases between the two ends. The CDR3 loop is CASGLTSEQYF. The CDR3 nucleotides read TGTGCTAGTGGTTTGACGTCCGAGCAGTACTTC.

This clonotype has a count of ten or more. The J gene is TRBJ1-2, the V gene TRBV12-3 or TRBV12-4; maybe TRBD1 (6 bases). V lost 6 bases and J 7 bases, leaving 18 bases between the germline ends. The CDR3 has 14 residues. The chain's CDR3 is CASSLRGGLLGYTF. In DNA form, the CDR3 reads TGTGCCAGCAGCCTTAGGGGGGGACTCCTTGGCTACACCTTC.

Remarks on this clonotype: A much larger clone is a single base away; this may be a read error. The chain couples TRBV21-1 to TRBJ1-6; the table's D gene call, TRBD1, was not cross checked with the DNA. TRBV21-1 is shown as a pseudogene. The CDR3 spans 18 residues. The CDR3 is CASSKGTGDEIGNSPLHF. The CDR3 coding sequence is TGTGCCAGCAGCAAAGGTACAGGGGACGAAATCGGAAATTCACCCCTCCACTTT.

This clonotype was recorded many times. CDR3 sequence: CASSPPGHLPNTGELFF. The CDR3 DNA is TGTGCCAGCTCACCGCCGGGCCACCTCCCGAACACCGGGGAGCTGTTTTTT. This sequence joins TRBV18 and TRBJ2-2; D unclear. CDR1 is KGHSH and CDR2 is LQKENI in the germline V gene. V lost 3 bases, J lost 0 bases, and 14 bases lay in between. CDR3 length: 17 residues.

This clonotype occurred many times. The V gene is TRBV12-3 or TRBV12-4, the J gene TRBJ2-7; D may correspond to TRBD1 or TRBD2 (6 bases each). The CDR3 covers 14 residues. Trimming stripped 4 bases from V and 7 bases from J, with 17 bases between. This CDR3 is CASSSWGPGDEQYF. The DNA for the CDR3 is TGTGCCAGCAGTTCCTGGGGGCCGGGGGATGAGCAGTACTTC.

This clonotype was seen at least ten times. The chain joins TRBV11-2 to TRBJ2-2, with 10 bases fitting TRBD1. With 1 base clipped from V and 4 bases from J, the junction kept 6 bases outside the gene matches. Germline V gene data show CDR1 as SGHAT and CDR2 as FQNNGV. There are 17 residues in the CDR3. CDR3 sequence: CASSLGGWDRGTGELFF. The CDR3 nucleotides read TGTGCCAGCAGCTTAGGTGGATGGGACAGGGGCACCGGGGAGCTGTTTTTT. Combining the CDR3 with reference TRBV11-2 and TRBJ2-2 gives the whole variable domain EAGVAQSPRYKIIEKRQSVAFWCNPISGHATLYWYQQILGQGPKLLIQFQNNGVVDDSQLPKDRFSAERLKGVDSTLKIQPAKLEDSAVYLCASSLGGWDRGTGELFFGEGSRLTVL.

This clonotype has just a few counts. The genes are TRBV19 and TRBJ2-3; no clear D. From germline, CDR1 is LNHDA and CDR2 SQIVND (reference sequence). The CDR3 has 15 residues. V lost 3 bases and J 0 bases, leaving 10 bases between the germline ends. CDR3 DNA sequence: TGTGCCAGTAGTATTGGAGCGCTTAGCACAGATACGCAGTATTTT. Residues: CASSIGALSTDTQYF. The whole variable domain, remainder taken from reference TRBV19 and TRBJ2-3, is DGGITQSPKYLFRKEGQNVTLSCEQNLNHDAMYWYRQDPGQGLRLIYYSQIVNDFQKGDIAEGYSVSREKKESFPLTVTSAQKNPTAFYLCASSIGALSTDTQYFGPGTRLTVL.

There are a few counts of this clonotype. The chain links TRBV27 to TRBJ1-2; 10 nucleotides agree with TRBD1. Unmatched junction bases numbered 4, after V lost 5 bases and J lost 4 bases. The CDR3 has 14 amino acids. CDR1 MNHEY and CDR2 SMNVEV come from the germline V gene (reference sequence). This CDR3 is CASSRQGAGYGYTF. Here the CDR3 DNA reads TGTGCCAGCAGTCGACAGGGGGCGGGCTATGGCTACACCTTC.

The rearrangement joins TRBV9 to TRBJ2-6; a weak D match, TRBD2 (7 bases). Germline lookup yields CDR1 SGDLS and CDR2 YYNGEE. Trimming shortened V by 0 bases and J by 4 bases, and 11 bases separated the two germline ends. The CDR3 runs to 16 residues. The CDR3 DNA follows: TGTGCCAGCAGCGTAGAAGGGGGGGCAGGGGCCAACGTCCTGACTTTC. Residues: CASSVEGGAGANVLTF. Full variable domain (rest looked up from reference TRBV9 and TRBJ2-6): DSGVTQTPKHLITATGQRVTLRCSPRSGDLSVYWYQQSLDQGLQFLIQYYNGEERAKGNILERFSAQQFPDLHSELNLSSLELGDSALYFCASSVEGGAGANVLTFGAGSRLTVL.

In its sample, this clonotype was seen a few times. The CDR3 nucleotides read TGTGCCAGCAGTACGTTGGGGACGCGGGCCAACACTGAAGCTTTCTTT. It codes for CASSTLGTRANTEAFF. V is TRBV6-5 and J is TRBJ1-1, with D maybe TRBD1 (5 bases). Germline CDR1 reads MNHEY; CDR2 reads SVGAGI. The CDR3 contains 16 residues. Trimming shortened V by 5 bases and J by 2 bases, and 18 bases separated the two germline ends.

This clonotype was counted at least ten times. The rearrangement uses TRBV12-3 or TRBV12-4 and TRBJ2-1; D not certain. Trimming stripped 5 bases from V and 6 bases from J, with 14 bases between. This CDR3 region has 14 residues. The CDR3 reads CASSTRLMGNEQFF. As DNA, the CDR3 is TGTGCCAGCAGTACCCGACTCATGGGCAATGAGCAGTTCTTC.

This clonotype was seen a handful of times. This sequence joins TRBV10-3 and TRBJ2-7; D gene uncertain. Germline loops: CDR1 ENHRY, CDR2 SYGVKD. Trimming left V 0 bases short and J 5 bases short, with 11 bases between. The CDR3 runs to 14 residues. The CDR3 DNA reads as TGTGCCATCAGTGAGTCGAAGGTCCCCGACGAGCAGTACTTC. Translation gives CAISESKVPDEQYF.

The V call is TRBV5-8, the J call TRBJ1-1; TRBD1 matches 7 bases. Trimming removed 5 bases from V and 4 bases from J; junction bases left unmatched: 23. The V gene's germline CDR1 is SGHTS and CDR2 YDEGEE. The CDR3 has 19 amino acids. CDR3 sequence: CASRSTDRDFVFTSTEAFF. The DNA of the CDR3 is TGTGCCAGCAGATCTACTGACAGGGATTTTGTTTTTACTTCCACTGAAGCTTTCTTT.

This clonotype was seen a handful of times. Just one base apart from a much larger clone, this may be a read error. This chain connects TRBV29-1 to TRBJ2-5; TRBD2 matches 7 bases. With 6 bases clipped from V and 7 bases from J, the junction kept 17 bases outside the gene matches. The CDR3 runs to 15 residues. CDR1 and CDR2 from the germline V gene are SQVTM and ANQGSEA. As DNA, the CDR3 is TGCAGCGTAGCCGGGACTAAGGGCGGAGAGGGGACCCAGTACTTC. Its translation is CSVAGTKGGEGTQYF.

This clonotype appeared many times. The V gene is TRBV6-5, the J gene TRBJ2-6; 7 nucleotides align to TRBD1. V gave up 4 bases and J gave up 0 bases; unmatched junction bases: 3. There are 16 residues in the CDR3. Germline-derived CDR1 and CDR2 are MNHEY and SVGAGI. CDR3 bases: TGTGCCAGCAGTTCCGGGACAGCCTCTGGGGCCAACGTCCTGACTTTC. It translates to CASSSGTASGANVLTF.

This clonotype was counted at least ten times. This rearrangement joins TRBV3-1 to TRBJ2-3, with 12 bases matching TRBD2. Germline V gene lookup returns CDR1 LGHDT and CDR2 YNNKEL (reference sequence). V was clipped by 0 bases and J by 5 bases; unmatched bases: 6. The CDR3 runs to 17 residues. The CDR3 DNA follows: TGTGCCAGCAGCCAAGACCCTAGCGGGGGGGCTGGAGATACGCAGTATTTT. Translated: CASSQDPSGGAGDTQYF.